The clone carrying this TCR beta chain was detected only a few times. Profiling relied on immunoSEQ multiplex PCR, and the TCRdb table lists in-frame clones only, not all of them. The sample holds around 40,000 clones, around 72% seen once. Trimming stripped 1 base from V and 6 bases from J, with 16 bases between. The germline gives CDR1 LGHNA, CDR2 YNFKEQ. The CDR3 is 15 residues long. This sample is part of a study of early stage breast cancer tumors. In the study overall: Most invasive tumors, about 70% of the 16, were ER+/PR+/HER2-.

The source of this sequence is a person between 45 and 65 years old with breast cancer. The sequencing sample was made of blood. The genes are TRBV4-2 and TRBJ2-7; D is undetermined. The CDR3: CASSQGTSALGEQYF. The DNA for the CDR3 is TGTGCCAGCAGCCAAGGTACGTCCGCTCTAGGCGAGCAGTACTTC.